What follows are 16 T cell receptor beta chains derived from one specimen sequenced in a study of T cell repertoires in cytomegalovirus infection. TCRdb reprocessed the reads with MiXCR, giving one entry per CDR3 protein. Altogether more than 350,000 distinct CDR3 sequences are present, roughly 31% being singletons, with the ten largest covering approximately 15%. Sequencing was carried out using PBMCs. The source of these receptors is a human donor in good health (CMV status not recorded). Some clones in this sample may be carry-over from other donors' samples.

This clonotype was counted between two and nine times. CDR3 sequence: CASSGASPLHF. In nucleotides, the CDR3 is TGTGCCAGCAGTGGGGCTTCACCCCTCCACTTT. The chain recombines TRBV2 with TRBJ1-6; D is ambiguous. V lost 4 bases and J lost 9, with 4 bases in between. The CDR3 runs to 11 residues. In germline, CDR1 is SNHLY, CDR2 FYNNEI.

This clonotype appeared a few times. J is TRBJ2-7 and V is TRBV4-1, with 8 nucleotides matching TRBD1. Germline-derived CDR1 and CDR2 are MGHRA and YSYEKL. After removal of 2 bases from V and 2 bases from J, the junction contained 5 bases not matched to a gene. The CDR3 has 15 residues. The CDR3 here is CASSQYAQGAYEQYF. The CDR3, as DNA: TGCGCCAGCAGCCAATATGCACAGGGGGCCTACGAGCAGTACTTC.

Of note for this clonotype: A much larger clonotype is one base distant, so this may be a read error. The missing conserved phenylalanine or tryptophan at the end of this CDR3 makes a read error likely. This rearrangement joins TRBV6-6 to TRBJ2-2, with 11 bases aligning to TRBD2. The CDR3 covers 15 residues. The V gene's germline CDR1 is MNHNY and CDR2 SVGAGI (reference sequence). With 5 bases clipped from V and 1 base from J, the junction kept 0 bases outside the gene matches. The CDR3, as DNA: TGTGCCAGCAGTGGACTAGCGGGGAACACCGGGGAGCTGTTTCTT. The encoded protein is CASSGLAGNTGELFL.

The CDR3 sequence is CASSPVLQGGGNSPLHF. The CDR3 nucleotides read TGCGCCAGCAGCCCGGTCCTACAGGGGGGTGGTAATTCACCCCTCCACTTT. The V gene is TRBV5-1, the J gene TRBJ1-6, with TRBD1 matching over 8 bases. Germline-derived CDR1 and CDR2 are SGHRS and YFSETQ. V lost 4 bases to trimming and J lost 6 bases; unmatched junction nucleotides: 12. The CDR3 length is 17 residues.

As for this clonotype: One end of the junction varies from germline; a read error may be responsible. This sequence joins TRBV4-1 and TRBJ2-7; 8 positions agree with TRBD1. The V gene's germline CDR1 is MGHRA and CDR2 YSYEKL. This CDR3 has 14 residues. CDR3 amino acids: CASSQPGQVPEQYF. CDR3 DNA: TGTGCCAGCAGCCAACCGGGACAGGTCCCCGAGCAGTACTTC.

Note on this clonotype: At one end the junction does not follow the germline gene, possibly because of a read error. The chain joins TRBV7-2 to TRBJ2-5; weak D call: TRBD2 (6 bases). CDR1 is SGHTA and CDR2 is FQGNSA in the germline V gene. CDR3 size: 13 residues. CDR3 nucleotides: TGTGTCACCGGAGGGGACGACCAAGAGACCCATTACTTC. It specifies CVTGGDDQETHYF.

This clonotype was detected many times. The chain uses TRBV7-8 and TRBJ1-5; 10 bases line up with TRBD1. J gave up 4 bases and V 5 bases, and 5 bases lay outside the gene matches. CDR1 SGHVS and CDR2 FQNEAQ come from the germline V gene. The CDR3 consists of 15 residues. For the CDR3, the DNA is TGTGCCAGCAGCCCGCTGGACAGGGGGAATCAGCCCCAGCATTTT. This codes for CASSPLDRGNQPQHF.

This clonotype was seen only a few times. CDR3 in amino acids: CASSLRVATNEKLFF. CDR3 coding DNA: TGTGCCAGCAGTCTAAGGGTAGCAACTAATGAAAAACTGTTTTTT. The rearrangement links TRBV11-2 to TRBJ1-4; D is unclear. Germline values: CDR1 SGHAT, CDR2 FQNNGV. V lost 6 bases to trimming and J lost 0 bases, with 11 bases between them. This CDR3 comprises 15 residues.

Of note for this clonotype: The CDR3 does not close with the conserved phenylalanine or tryptophan, likely indicating a read error. The CDR3 DNA follows: TGCAGTGCTAGAGTGGGGGATGGCCAGCCCCAGCATTGT. This codes for CSARVGDGQPQHC. The chain couples TRBV20-1 to TRBJ1-5; D perhaps matches TRBD1 (5 bases). The CDR3 spans 13 residues. V was cut by 1 base and J by 7 bases, with 11 bases left in between. The germline V gene has CDR1 DFQATT and CDR2 SNEGSKA (reference sequence).

This chain joins TRBV4-1 and TRBJ1-1; TRBD1 is a possible D gene (6 bases). There are 15 residues in the CDR3. Germline V gene data show CDR1 as MGHRA and CDR2 as YSYEKL. Trimming took off 1 base at V and 2 bases at J, with 11 bases between the two ends. Written as DNA, the CDR3 is TGCGCCAGCAGCCAAGTTCGGACAGCTAACACTGAAGCTTTCTTT. It is translated as CASSQVRTANTEAFF.

The sample holds a few counts of this clonotype. The chain combines TRBV27 with TRBJ2-6, with a weak D call TRBD2 (5 bases). The V gene lost 5 bases and the J gene lost 4 bases, with 9 bases spanning the gap. Per the germline V gene, CDR1 is MNHEY and CDR2 is SMNVEV (reference sequence). The CDR3 totals 14 residues. The CDR3 region has the DNA TGTGCCAGCAGTCGTCGGGGAGGGGCCAACGTCCTGACTTTC. It yields the protein CASSRRGGANVLTF.

This clonotype showed up just a few times. This chain connects TRBV12-3 or TRBV12-4 to TRBJ2-2, with D uncertain. V was shortened by 7 bases and J by 5 bases, with 14 bases between the two germline ends. The CDR3 sequence is 14 residues long. The chain's CDR3 is CASNNRPQTGELFF. CDR3 DNA sequence: TGTGCCAGCAATAATAGGCCGCAAACCGGGGAGCTGTTTTTT.

The chain employs TRBV28 and TRBJ2-7; 7 bases match TRBD2. This CDR3 is built from 14 residues. J gave up 0 bases and V 8 bases, and 7 bases lay outside the gene matches. CDR1 and CDR2 (germline): MDHEN, SYDVKM. CDR3 coding DNA: TGTGCCAGCCAAGACGGGGGGAGCTCCTACGAGCAGTACTTC. It translates to CASQDGGSSYEQYF.

This rearrangement joins TRBV25-1 to TRBJ1-1; 10 bases agree with TRBD1. Germline assignment: CDR1 MGHDK and CDR2 SYGVNS. The V segment lost 2 bases and the J segment 4 bases; nucleotides outside the gene matches: 4. This CDR3 has 15 residues. CDR3 in DNA: TGTGCCAGCAGTGAACCGGGACAGGGGTTCACTGAAGCTTTCTTT. Amino acids: CASSEPGQGFTEAFF.

The chain carries TRBV7-9 and TRBJ1-5, with D perhaps matching TRBD1 (5 bases). The CDR3 loop spans 13 amino acids. Germline-derived CDR1 and CDR2 are SEHNR and FQNEAQ (reference sequence). V was clipped by 5 bases and J by 6 bases, with 11 bases between them. This CDR3 reads CASSTGRGQPQHF. In DNA, the CDR3 is TGTGCCAGCAGCACGGGAAGGGGTCAGCCCCAGCATTTT.

The rearrangement uses TRBV2 and TRBJ2-1; 10 nucleotides agree with TRBD2. CDR3 length: 15 amino acids. The germline CDR1 and CDR2 sequences are SNHLY and FYNNEI. V lost 3 bases to trimming and J lost 8 bases; unmatched junction nucleotides: 7. The DNA for the CDR3 is TGTGCCAGCAGTGAGGTCCTAGCGGGGGTCGATGAGCAGTTCTTC. Translation gives CASSEVLAGVDEQFF.